Included here is one T cell receptor (beta chain) sequence, with context. The sample belongs to a study of blood T cell repertoires in COVID-19. Overall study: Sites in the United States, Italy and Spain provided acute and convalescent COVID-19 samples. The analysed material was cDNA or gDNA that came from T cells, B-cell-depleted T cells, or PBMCs.

Per the original data handling: Reference gene primer amplification yielded estimated nucleated cell counts. Here immunoSEQ multiplex PCR was the method, and the copy in TCRdb shows in-frame clones only, minus some. V, J and clone size reflect that table, while D and trimming were determined from the DNA. Of approximately 68,000 clones listed, roughly three quarters were seen once; the top ten hold approximately 10%. The CDR3 sequence is 17 residues long. This chain links TRBV21-1 with TRBJ1-2. TRBV21-1 corresponds to a pseudogene. Sequencing was carried out using peripheral blood. The TCR sequence derives from a woman aged 50 to 60 with acute or convalescent COVID-19. CDR3 protein: CASSKALFEGRFHGYTF. The CDR3, as DNA: TGTGCCAGCAGCAAAGCGCTCTTCGAGGGTCGCTTCCATGGCTACACCTTC.